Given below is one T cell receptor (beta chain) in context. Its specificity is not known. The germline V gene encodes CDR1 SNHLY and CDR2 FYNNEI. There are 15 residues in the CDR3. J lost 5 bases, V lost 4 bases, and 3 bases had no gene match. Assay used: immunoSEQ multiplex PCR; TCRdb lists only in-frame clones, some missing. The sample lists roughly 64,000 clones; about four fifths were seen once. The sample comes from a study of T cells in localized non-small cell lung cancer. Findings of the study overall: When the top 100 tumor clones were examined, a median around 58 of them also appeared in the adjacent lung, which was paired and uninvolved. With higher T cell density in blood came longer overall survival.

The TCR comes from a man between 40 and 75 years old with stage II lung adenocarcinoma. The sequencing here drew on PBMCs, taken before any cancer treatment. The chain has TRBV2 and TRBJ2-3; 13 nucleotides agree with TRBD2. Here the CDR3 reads CASSGTSGRKDTQYF. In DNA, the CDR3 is TGTGCCAGCAGTGGGACTAGCGGGAGAAAAGATACGCAGTATTTT.